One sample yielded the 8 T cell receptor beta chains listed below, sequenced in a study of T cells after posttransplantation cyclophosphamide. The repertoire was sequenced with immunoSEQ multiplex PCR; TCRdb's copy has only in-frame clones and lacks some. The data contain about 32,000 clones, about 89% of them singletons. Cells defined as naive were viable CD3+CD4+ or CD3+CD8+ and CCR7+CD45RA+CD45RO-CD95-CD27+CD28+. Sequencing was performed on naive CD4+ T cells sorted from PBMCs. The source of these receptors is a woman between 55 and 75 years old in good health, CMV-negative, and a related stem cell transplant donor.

CDR3 region: CASSLEGGPGMYTQYF. The CDR3 nucleotides read TGTGCCAGCAGCTTAGAGGGGGGGCCGGGTATGTATACGCAGTATTTT. The V and J genes are TRBV7-6 and TRBJ2-3, with D possibly being TRBD2 (7 bases). In germline, CDR1 is SGHVS, CDR2 FNYEAQ. The CDR3 is 16 amino acids. V lost 1 base and J 7 bases, leaving 18 bases between the germline ends.

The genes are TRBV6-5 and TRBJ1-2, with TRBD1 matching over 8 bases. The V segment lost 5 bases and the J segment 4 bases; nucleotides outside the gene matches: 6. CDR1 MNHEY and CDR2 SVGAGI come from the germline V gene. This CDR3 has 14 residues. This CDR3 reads CASSAGQGGYGYTF. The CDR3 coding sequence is TGTGCCAGCAGTGCAGGACAGGGTGGCTATGGCTACACCTTC.

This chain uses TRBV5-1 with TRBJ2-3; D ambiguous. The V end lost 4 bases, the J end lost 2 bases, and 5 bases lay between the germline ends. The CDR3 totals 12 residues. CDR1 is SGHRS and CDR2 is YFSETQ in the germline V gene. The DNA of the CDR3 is TGCGCCAGCAGCCTTCCCACAGATACGCAGTATTTT. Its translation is CASSLPTDTQYF.

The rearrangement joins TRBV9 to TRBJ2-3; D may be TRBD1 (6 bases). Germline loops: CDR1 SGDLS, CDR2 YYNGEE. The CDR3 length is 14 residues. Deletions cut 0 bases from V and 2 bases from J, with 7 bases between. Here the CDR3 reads CASSVDRVTDTQYF. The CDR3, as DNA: TGTGCCAGCAGCGTAGACAGGGTCACAGATACGCAGTATTTT. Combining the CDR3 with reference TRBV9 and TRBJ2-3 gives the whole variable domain DSGVTQTPKHLITATGQRVTLRCSPRSGDLSVYWYQQSLDQGLQFLIQYYNGEERAKGNILERFSAQQFPDLHSELNLSSLELGDSALYFCASSVDRVTDTQYFGPGTRLTVL.

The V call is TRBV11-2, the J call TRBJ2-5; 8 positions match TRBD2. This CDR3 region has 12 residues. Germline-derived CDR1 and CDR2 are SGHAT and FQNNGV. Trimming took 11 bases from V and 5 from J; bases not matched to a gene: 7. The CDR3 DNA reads TGTGCCCTCGGGAGGGAAGGGGAGACCCAGTACTTC. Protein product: CALGREGETQYF.

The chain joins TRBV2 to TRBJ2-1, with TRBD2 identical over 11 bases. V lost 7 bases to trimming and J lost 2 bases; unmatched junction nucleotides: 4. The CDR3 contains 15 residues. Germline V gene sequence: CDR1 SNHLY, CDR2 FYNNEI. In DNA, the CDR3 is TGTGCCAGCATCTCTAGCGGGAGGCCCTACAATGAGCAGTTCTTC. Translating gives CASISSGRPYNEQFF.

CDR3 nucleotides: TGTGCCTGGAGGCCCCAGGGCCTCGCGGCATACTTC. It encodes CAWRPQGLAAYF. This chain connects TRBV30 to TRBJ2-5; tentatively, D is TRBD1 (5 bases). CDR3 length equals 12 residues. Germline V CDR1 and CDR2: GTSNPN, SVGIG (reference sequence). Deletions cut 3 bases from V and 14 bases from J, with 19 bases between.

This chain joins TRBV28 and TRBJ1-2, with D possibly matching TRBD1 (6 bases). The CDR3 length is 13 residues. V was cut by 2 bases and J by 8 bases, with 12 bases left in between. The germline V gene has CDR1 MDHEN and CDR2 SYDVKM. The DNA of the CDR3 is TGTGCCAGCAGTTTACACAGGGCCTCGGGCTACACCTTC. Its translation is CASSLHRASGYTF.